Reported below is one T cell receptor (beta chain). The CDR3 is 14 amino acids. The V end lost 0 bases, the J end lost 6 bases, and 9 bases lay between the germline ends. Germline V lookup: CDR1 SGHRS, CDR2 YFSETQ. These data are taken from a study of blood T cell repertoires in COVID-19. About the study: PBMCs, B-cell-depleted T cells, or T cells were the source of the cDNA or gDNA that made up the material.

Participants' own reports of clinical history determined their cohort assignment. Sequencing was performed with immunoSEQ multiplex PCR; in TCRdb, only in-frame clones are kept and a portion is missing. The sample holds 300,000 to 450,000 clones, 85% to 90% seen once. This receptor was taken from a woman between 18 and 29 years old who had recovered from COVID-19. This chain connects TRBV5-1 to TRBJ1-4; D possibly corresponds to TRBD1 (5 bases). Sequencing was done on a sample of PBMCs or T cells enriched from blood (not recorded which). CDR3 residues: CASSLGRDDEKLFF. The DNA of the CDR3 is TGCGCCAGCAGCTTGGGCAGGGATGATGAAAAACTGTTTTTT. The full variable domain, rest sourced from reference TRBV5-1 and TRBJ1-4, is KAGVTQTPRYLIKTRGQQVTLSCSPISGHRSVSWYQQTPGQGLQFLFEYFSETQRNKGNFPGRFSGRQFSNSRSEMNVSTLELGDSALYLCASSLGRDDEKLFFGSGTQLSVL.